The T cell receptor (beta chain) under discussion was sequenced for a study of OX40 agonist ivuxolimab in advanced cancers. Context from the whole study: Ivuxolimab, which targeted the costimulatory receptor OX40 (CD134), was an agonistic, fully human IgG2 monoclonal antibody. Intravenous ivuxolimab was administered to patients every 2 weeks at six dose levels: 0.01, 0.1, 0.3, 1.5, 3 and 10 mg/kg. The dose-escalation cohort was around 83% male with a mean age of approximately 60 years, ranging from about 23 to 85. The paper covers the monotherapy dose-escalation part of the phase I ivuxolimab trial, which included N ≈ 52 patients. Partial responses were achieved by three dose-escalation patients, of whom one had hepatocellular carcinoma and two had cutaneous melanoma. Patients were allowed to have had prior anti-PD-1, anti-PD-L1 or anti-CTLA-4 therapy, and 40% to 45% of the dose-escalation patients had been treated with checkpoint inhibitors. Of the 50 to 55 dose-escalation patients, hepatocellular carcinoma was present in 19, melanoma in some 15, renal cell carcinoma in 9 and head and neck cancer in 9. Peripheral TCRbeta sequencing aimed to test whether ivuxolimab altered TCR sequence diversity and caused clonal T-cell expansion.

With respect to this clone: Its binding antigen is unknown. The record has no base qualities; no much larger clone is one base away.

Genomic DNA was extracted from sorted cells for sequencing of the TCRbeta CDR3 region. The immunoSEQ Assay was used for sequencing of TCRbeta CDR3 regions. TCRdb took over this immuneACCESS table, retaining in-frame rearrangements with V and J assigned. Such tables are incomplete; in checked studies, under half of the missing clones stem from an unresolved V gene, and the remainder is unexplained. The sample table lists 55,000 to 70,000 clones, about 85% of them with a count of one. About 5.1% of the sample is held by the ten biggest clonotypes. Looking up the germline V gene yields CDR1 SGHVS and CDR2 FQNEAQ. There are 15 amino acids in the CDR3, from cysteine to phenylalanine inclusive. This entry keeps only the CDR3 DNA: 45 bases, framed from base 1. A distance of 12 bases separates the germline ends of V and J, which lose 5 bases and 1 base respectively. The trial excluded patients who had a history of autoimmune disease or who were on systemic immunosuppression. Peripheral blood for TCR sequencing was collected from all dose cohorts at baseline, on cycle 4 day 1, and on cycle 7 day 1. Samples were obtained from an open-label, multicenter, first-in-human phase I dose-escalation trial of ivuxolimab. Adults with locally advanced or metastatic melanoma, renal cell, hepatocellular, or head and neck squamous cell carcinoma were enrolled in the trial. Before TCR sequencing, CD4+ T cells and CD8+ T cells from peripheral blood were sorted into separate populations.

The paper as a whole reports these results and caveats: On average, CD8+ T cells showed more expanded clones than CD4+ T cells after ivuxolimab. Low levels of normalized T-cell clonal expansion were also seen in some nonresponding patients. In the 0.1-3.0 mg/kg groups, partial responders had among the lowest normalized peripheral clonal expansion, particularly in CD8+ T cells. The antigen specificity of the peripheral T cells that underwent clonal expansion was not determined. At doses from 0.1 to 3.0 mg/kg, clonal expansion was seen in both CD4+ and CD8+ blood T cells between baseline and week 6.

Recombination linked TRBV7-8 to TRBJ1-5; the D gene remains uncertain. The TCR comes from an adult with an advanced solid tumor such as melanoma, head and neck, liver or kidney cancer. The sample in question was CD4+ or CD8+ T cells sorted from blood, obtained in a trial of the OX40 agonist ivuxolimab. The DNA sequence is as follows: TGTGCCAGCAGCCCATCGGCAGTAAGCAATCAGCCCCAGCATTTT. This translates into CASSPSAVSNQPQHF.